This is a list of T cell receptor beta chains from one sample in a study of identical twins. TCRdb independently ran MiXCR on the 5' RACE reads; one entry per CDR3 protein. The profile shows about 890,000 distinct CDR3 sequences, around 12% of them singletons. This sample was shared with a second study, whose subject was yellow fever vaccine responses in identical twins.

Material: PBMCs. Every receptor here comes from a young woman in good health. The CDR3 runs from the conserved cysteine through the conserved F or W. D genes are given only for firm matches. The size of a clone is reported for some rows only, either as once, few or many, or as a class for expanded clones.

>TRBV12-5|NA|TRBJ1-4|NA
CASGSFSEYEKLFF
TGTGCTAGTGGTTCCTTCAGCGAGTATGAAAAACTGTTTTTT
>TRBV2|NA|TRBJ2-7|NA
CASSEGKGGPYEQYF
TGTGCCAGCAGTGAAGGGAAGGGAGGACCATACGAGCAGTACTTC
>TRBV12-3/TRBV12-4|NA|TRBJ2-1|NA
CASRPYRYNEQFF
TGTGCCAGCAGACCCTACAGATACAATGAGCAGTTCTTC
>TRBV11-3|TRBD1|TRBJ2-7|few
CASSLRDRPLQYF
TGTGCCAGCAGCCTCCGGGACAGGCCTCTTCAGTACTTC
>TRBV19|NA|TRBJ2-3|few
CASSIMVWDGTDTQYF
TGTGCCAGTAGTATTATGGTTTGGGACGGGACAGATACGCAGTATTTT
>TRBV12-3/TRBV12-4|NA|TRBJ2-6|few
CASSSDLSSGANVLTF
TGTGCCAGCAGTTCTGACTTGAGCTCTGGGGCCAACGTCCTGACTTTC
>TRBV11-2|TRBD2|TRBJ2-5|few
CASSQQIAGVFQETQYF
TGTGCCAGCAGCCAGCAAATAGCGGGGGTTTTTCAGGAGACCCAGTACTTC
>TRBV3-1|TRBD1|TRBJ1-2|few
CASSQDQDRGYGYTF
TGTGCCAGCAGCCAAGATCAGGACAGGGGGTATGGCTACACCTTC
>TRBV5-5|NA|TRBJ2-2|NA
CASSPSRGYGELVF
TGTGCCAGCAGCCCCAGTCGGGGGTACGGGGAGCTGGTTTTT
>TRBV21-1|NA|TRBJ2-1|few
CASNARDGKGGSRNEQFF
TGTGCCAGCAACGCCAGGGACGGAAAGGGCGGGAGTCGCAACGAGCAGTTCTTC
>TRBV28|NA|TRBJ1-2|NA
CASSLRGRGYTF
TGTGCCAGCAGTTTAAGGGGGAGAGGCTACACCTTC
>TRBV12-3/TRBV12-4|NA|TRBJ2-5|few
CASRIGGQETQYF
TGTGCCAGCAGAATAGGGGGCCAAGAGACCCAGTACTTC
>TRBV27|TRBD2|TRBJ2-7|NA
CASSLQAGVPEQYF
TGTGCCAGCAGTCTTCAAGCGGGAGTGCCCGAGCAGTACTTC
>TRBV6-1|NA|TRBJ1-2|many
CASSTAGDNYGYTF
TGTGCCAGCAGTACGGCCGGGGATAACTATGGCTACACCTTC
>TRBV7-2|TRBD2|TRBJ2-7|NA
CASSWGLAAYEQYF
TGTGCCAGCAGCTGGGGACTAGCGGCCTACGAGCAGTACTTC
>TRBV28|TRBD1|TRBJ1-1|few
CASSPPDRDRAFF
TGTGCCAGCAGTCCCCCGGACAGGGATCGTGCTTTCTTT
>TRBV4-1|TRBD2|TRBJ2-2|many
CASSHKGAGAITGELFF
TGCGCCAGCAGCCACAAAGGAGCGGGGGCCATCACCGGGGAGCTGTTTTTT
>TRBV20-1|TRBD1|TRBJ2-1|NA
CSAYDRDPYNEQFF
TGCAGTGCTTACGACAGGGACCCCTACAATGAGCAGTTCTTC
>TRBV12-3/TRBV12-4|NA|TRBJ1-2|many
CASSFVSGRLSGYTF
TGTGCCAGCAGTTTCGTCTCAGGGCGTTTGTCTGGCTACACCTTC
>TRBV23-1|TRBD1|TRBJ2-5|NA
CASSQSWTGGVQETQYF
TGCGCCAGCAGTCAATCGTGGACAGGGGGGGTTCAAGAGACCCAGTACTTC
>TRBV20-1|NA|TRBJ2-5|few
CSARRTAGDQETQYF
TGCAGTGCTAGAAGAACCGCCGGGGACCAAGAGACCCAGTACTTC
>TRBV5-5|TRBD1|TRBJ2-1|NA
CASSAPGQGANEQFF
TGTGCCAGCAGCGCACCGGGACAGGGGGCCAATGAGCAGTTCTTC
>TRBV20-1|TRBD2|TRBJ2-5|few
CSAERGRLQTQYF
TGCAGTGCAGAGCGGGGCCGACTGCAGACCCAGTACTTC
>TRBV5-1|TRBD2|TRBJ2-1|NA
CASSLAGVIYEQFF
TGCGCCAGCAGCCTAGCGGGAGTGATCTATGAGCAGTTCTTC
>TRBV28|NA|TRBJ2-4|few
CASSGQNIQYF
TGTGCCAGCAGCGGTCAAAACATTCAGTACTTC
>TRBV28|NA|TRBJ2-3|NA
CASSPVSAKRSDTQYF
TGTGCCAGCAGCCCGGTCTCAGCGAAAAGATCAGATACGCAGTATTTT
>TRBV28|NA|TRBJ2-1|NA
CASSLHSSPYNEQFF
TGTGCCAGCAGTTTGCACTCTTCCCCCTACAATGAGCAGTTCTTC
>TRBV20-1|TRBD2|TRBJ2-5|few
CSARRGLAPQETQYF
TGCAGTGCTAGAAGAGGACTAGCCCCCCAAGAGACCCAGTACTTC
>TRBV7-9|TRBD2|TRBJ2-1|few
CASSFGGSASFYNEQFF
TGTGCCAGCAGCTTCGGCGGGAGTGCTTCTTTCTACAATGAGCAGTTCTTC
>TRBV7-8|TRBD2|TRBJ2-5|many
CASSPLPGGLAQETQYF
TGTGCCAGCAGCCCACTACCCGGGGGACTAGCCCAAGAGACCCAGTACTTC
>TRBV5-1|NA|TRBJ2-2|few
CASSFFEPGLTGELFF
TGCGCCAGCAGCTTCTTTGAGCCAGGGCTCACCGGGGAGCTGTTTTTT
>TRBV7-3|NA|TRBJ2-1|NA
CASSLYASGDEQFF
TGTGCCAGCAGCTTATACGCTAGTGGCGATGAGCAGTTCTTC
>TRBV28|NA|TRBJ1-4|NA
CASSHRTEGVEKLFF
TGTGCCAGCAGCCACAGGACAGAGGGCGTTGAAAAACTGTTTTTT
>TRBV6-1|TRBD2|TRBJ2-7|few
CASMIGTSGSYEQYF
TGTGCCAGCATGATCGGGACTAGCGGATCCTACGAGCAGTACTTC
>TRBV18|NA|TRBJ2-7|NA
CASSPGTKGPYEQYF
TGTGCCAGCTCTCCCGGGACCAAAGGACCCTACGAGCAGTACTTC
>TRBV6-5|TRBD2|TRBJ2-5|NA
CASSYSISSSGRGVETQYF
TGTGCCAGCAGTTACTCGATTTCGTCTAGCGGGAGGGGTGTGGAGACCCAGTACTTC
>TRBV6-1|NA|TRBJ1-1|NA
CASTPRGLEAFF
TGTGCCAGCACTCCTCGGGGTCTTGAAGCTTTCTTT
>TRBV6-1|NA|TRBJ2-6|many
CASRLTGFGANVLTF
TGTGCCAGCAGACTAACAGGGTTTGGGGCCAACGTCCTGACTTTC
>TRBV5-5|NA|TRBJ2-7|NA
CASSFSQTSYEQYF
TGTGCCAGCAGCTTTAGTCAGACTTCCTACGAGCAGTACTTC
>TRBV4-1|NA|TRBJ2-1|NA
CASSQGLPYPPYNEQFF
TGCGCCAGCAGCCAAGGCTTGCCCTACCCACCTTACAATGAGCAGTTCTTC
>TRBV12-3/TRBV12-4|NA|TRBJ2-7|NA
CASSNRDGSSYEQYF
TGTGCCAGCAGCAACCGGGACGGAAGCTCCTACGAGCAGTACTTC
>TRBV6-5|TRBD1|TRBJ2-1|few
CASSYGQGRDEQFF
TGTGCCAGCAGCTACGGACAGGGGAGGGATGAGCAGTTCTTC
>TRBV20-1|NA|TRBJ2-3|NA
CSRGRAGTDTQYF
TGCAGTCGGGGACGCGCCGGCACAGATACGCAGTATTTT
>TRBV5-1|TRBD2|TRBJ2-5|many
CASGPGAGGQETQYF
TGCGCCAGCGGTCCCGGAGCGGGGGGTCAAGAGACCCAGTACTTC
>TRBV6-1|NA|TRBJ1-3|NA
CASSDPGDRNTIYF
TGTGCCAGCAGCGACCCGGGGGACAGAAACACCATATATTTT
>TRBV15|NA|TRBJ2-1|few
CATSRDGSGDTAPFFYNEQFF
TGTGCCACCAGCAGAGATGGGTCAGGAGACACCGCTCCCTTTTTTTACAATGAGCAGTTCTTC
>TRBV3-1|TRBD2|TRBJ2-5|few
CASRERGNQETQYF
TGTGCCAGCAGAGAGCGGGGGAACCAAGAGACCCAGTACTTC
>TRBV12-5|NA|TRBJ2-5|NA
CASGDGLGETQYF
TGTGCTAGTGGTGATGGGCTAGGGGAGACCCAGTACTTC